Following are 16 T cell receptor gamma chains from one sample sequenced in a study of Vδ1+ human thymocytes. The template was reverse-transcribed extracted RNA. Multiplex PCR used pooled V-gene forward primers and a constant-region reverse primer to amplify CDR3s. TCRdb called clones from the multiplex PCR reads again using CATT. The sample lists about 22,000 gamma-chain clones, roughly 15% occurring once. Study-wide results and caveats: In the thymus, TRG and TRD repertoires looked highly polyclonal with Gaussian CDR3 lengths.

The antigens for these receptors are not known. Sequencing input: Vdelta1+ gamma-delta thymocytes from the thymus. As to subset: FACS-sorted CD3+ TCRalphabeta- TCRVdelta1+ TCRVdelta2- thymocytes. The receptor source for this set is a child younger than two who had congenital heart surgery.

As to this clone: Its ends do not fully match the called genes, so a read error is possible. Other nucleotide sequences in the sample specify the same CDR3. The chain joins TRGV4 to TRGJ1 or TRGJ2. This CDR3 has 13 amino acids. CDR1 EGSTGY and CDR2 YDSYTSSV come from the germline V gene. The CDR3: CATWNGSGYKKLF. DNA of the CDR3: TGTGCCACCTGGAATGGGTCGGGGTATAAGAAACTCTTT.

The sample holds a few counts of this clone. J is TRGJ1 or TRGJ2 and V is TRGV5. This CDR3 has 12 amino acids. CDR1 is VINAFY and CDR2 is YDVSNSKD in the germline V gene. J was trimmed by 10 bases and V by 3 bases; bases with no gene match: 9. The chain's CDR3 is CATWDGPRKKLF. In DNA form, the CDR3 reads TGTGCCACCTGGGACGGTCCCCGGAAGAAACTCTTT.

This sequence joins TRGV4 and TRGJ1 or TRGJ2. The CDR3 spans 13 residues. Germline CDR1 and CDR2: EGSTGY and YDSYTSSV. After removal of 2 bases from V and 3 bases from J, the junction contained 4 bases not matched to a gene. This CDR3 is CATWDACYYKKLF. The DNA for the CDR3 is TGTGCCACCTGGGATGCCTGTTATTATAAGAAACTCTTT.

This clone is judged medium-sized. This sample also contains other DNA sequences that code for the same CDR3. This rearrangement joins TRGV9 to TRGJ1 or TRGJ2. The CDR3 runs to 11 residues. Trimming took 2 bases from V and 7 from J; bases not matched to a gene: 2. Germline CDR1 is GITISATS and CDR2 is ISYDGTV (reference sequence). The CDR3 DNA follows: TGTGCCTTGTGGGAGGACTATAAGAAACTCTTT. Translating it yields CALWEDYKKLF.

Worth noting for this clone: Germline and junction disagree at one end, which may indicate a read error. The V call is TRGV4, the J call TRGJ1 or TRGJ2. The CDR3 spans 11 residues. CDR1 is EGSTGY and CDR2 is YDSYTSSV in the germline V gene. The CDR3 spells CATWNGPWELF. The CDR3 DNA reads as TGCGCCACCTGGAATGGGCCTTGGGAACTCTTT.

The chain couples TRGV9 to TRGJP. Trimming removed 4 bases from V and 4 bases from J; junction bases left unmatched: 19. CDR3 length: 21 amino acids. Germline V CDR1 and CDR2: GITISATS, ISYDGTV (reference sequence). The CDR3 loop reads CALWETTLQEFQELGKKIKVF. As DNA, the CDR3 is TGTGCCTTGTGGGAAACGACCCTTCAAGAGTTTCAAGAGTTGGGCAAAAAAATCAAGGTATTT.

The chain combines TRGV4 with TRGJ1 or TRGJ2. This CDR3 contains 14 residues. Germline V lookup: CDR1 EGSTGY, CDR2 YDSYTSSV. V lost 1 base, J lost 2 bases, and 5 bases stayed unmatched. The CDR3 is CATWDGRYYYKKLF. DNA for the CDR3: TGTGCCACCTGGGATGGACGTTATTATTATAAGAAACTCTTT.

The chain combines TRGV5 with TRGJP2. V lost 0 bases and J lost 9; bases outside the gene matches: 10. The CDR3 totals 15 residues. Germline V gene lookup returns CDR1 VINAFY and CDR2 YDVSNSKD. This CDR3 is CATWDRWRGNWIKTF. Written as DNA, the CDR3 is TGTGCCACCTGGGACAGGTGGAGGGGAAATTGGATCAAGACGTTT.

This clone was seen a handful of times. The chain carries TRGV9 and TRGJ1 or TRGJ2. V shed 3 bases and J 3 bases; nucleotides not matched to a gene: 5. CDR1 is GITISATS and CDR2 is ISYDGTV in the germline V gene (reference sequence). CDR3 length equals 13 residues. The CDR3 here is CALWETPYYKKLF. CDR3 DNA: TGTGCCTTGTGGGAGACCCCTTATTATAAGAAACTCTTT.

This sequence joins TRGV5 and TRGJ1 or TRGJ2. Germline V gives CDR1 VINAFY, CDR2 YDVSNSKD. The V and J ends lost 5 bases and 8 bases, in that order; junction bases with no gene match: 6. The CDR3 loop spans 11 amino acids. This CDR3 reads CATWAFDKKLF. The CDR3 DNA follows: TGTGCCACCTGGGCCTTCGATAAGAAACTCTTT.

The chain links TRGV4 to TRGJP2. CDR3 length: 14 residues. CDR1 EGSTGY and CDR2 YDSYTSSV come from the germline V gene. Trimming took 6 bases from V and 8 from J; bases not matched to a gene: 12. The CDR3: CATWNDRTDWIKTF. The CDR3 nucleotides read TGTGCCACCTGGAATGACCGCACCGATTGGATCAAGACGTTT.

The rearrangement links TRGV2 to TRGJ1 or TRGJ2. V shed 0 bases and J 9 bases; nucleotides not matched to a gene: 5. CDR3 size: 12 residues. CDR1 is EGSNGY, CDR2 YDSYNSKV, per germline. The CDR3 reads CATWDGRPKKLF. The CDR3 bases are TGTGCCACCTGGGACGGGCGCCCTAAGAAACTCTTT.

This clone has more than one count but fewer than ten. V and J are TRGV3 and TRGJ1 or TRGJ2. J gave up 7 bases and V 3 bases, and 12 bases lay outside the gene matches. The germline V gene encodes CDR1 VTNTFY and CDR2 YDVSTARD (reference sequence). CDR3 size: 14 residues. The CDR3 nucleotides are TGTGCCACCTGGGACGGGCCGATGAGATATAAGAAACTCTTT. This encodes CATWDGPMRYKKLF.

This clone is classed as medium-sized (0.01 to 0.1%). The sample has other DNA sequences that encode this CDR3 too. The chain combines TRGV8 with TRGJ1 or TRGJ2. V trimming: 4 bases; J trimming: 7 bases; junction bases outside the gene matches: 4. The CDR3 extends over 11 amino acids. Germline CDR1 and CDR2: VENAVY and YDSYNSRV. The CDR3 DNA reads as TGTGCCACCTGGGAGGGGTATAAGAAACTCTTT. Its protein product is CATWEGYKKLF.

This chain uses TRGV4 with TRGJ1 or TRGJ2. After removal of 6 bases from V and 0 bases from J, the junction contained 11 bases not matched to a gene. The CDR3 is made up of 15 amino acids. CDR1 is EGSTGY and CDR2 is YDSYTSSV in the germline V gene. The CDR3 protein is CATWIVCPNYYKKLF. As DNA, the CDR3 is TGTGCCACCTGGATTGTCTGCCCGAATTATTATAAGAAACTCTTT.

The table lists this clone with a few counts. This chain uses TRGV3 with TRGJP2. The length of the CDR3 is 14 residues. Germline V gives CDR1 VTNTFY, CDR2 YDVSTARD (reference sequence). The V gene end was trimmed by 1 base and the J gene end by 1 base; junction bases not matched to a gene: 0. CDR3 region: CATWDSSSDWIKTF. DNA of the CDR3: TGTGCCACCTGGGACAGTAGTAGTGATTGGATCAAGACGTTT.